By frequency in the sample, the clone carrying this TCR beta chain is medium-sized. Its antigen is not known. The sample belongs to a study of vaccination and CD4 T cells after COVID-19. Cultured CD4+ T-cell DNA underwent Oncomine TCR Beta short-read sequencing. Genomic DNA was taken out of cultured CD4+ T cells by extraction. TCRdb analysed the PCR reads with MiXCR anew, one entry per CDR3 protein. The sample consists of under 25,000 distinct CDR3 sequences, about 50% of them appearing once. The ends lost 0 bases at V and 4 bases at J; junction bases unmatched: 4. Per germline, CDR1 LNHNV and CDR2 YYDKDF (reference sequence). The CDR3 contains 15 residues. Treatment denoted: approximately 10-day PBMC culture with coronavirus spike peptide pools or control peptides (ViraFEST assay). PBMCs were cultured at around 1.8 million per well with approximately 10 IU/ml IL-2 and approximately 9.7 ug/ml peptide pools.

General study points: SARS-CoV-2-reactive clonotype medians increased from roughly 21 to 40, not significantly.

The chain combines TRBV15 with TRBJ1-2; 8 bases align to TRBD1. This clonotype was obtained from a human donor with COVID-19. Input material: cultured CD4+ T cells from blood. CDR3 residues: CATSREATGVYGYTF. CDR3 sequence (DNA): TGTGCCACCAGCAGAGAGGCGACAGGGGTCTATGGCTACACCTTC.